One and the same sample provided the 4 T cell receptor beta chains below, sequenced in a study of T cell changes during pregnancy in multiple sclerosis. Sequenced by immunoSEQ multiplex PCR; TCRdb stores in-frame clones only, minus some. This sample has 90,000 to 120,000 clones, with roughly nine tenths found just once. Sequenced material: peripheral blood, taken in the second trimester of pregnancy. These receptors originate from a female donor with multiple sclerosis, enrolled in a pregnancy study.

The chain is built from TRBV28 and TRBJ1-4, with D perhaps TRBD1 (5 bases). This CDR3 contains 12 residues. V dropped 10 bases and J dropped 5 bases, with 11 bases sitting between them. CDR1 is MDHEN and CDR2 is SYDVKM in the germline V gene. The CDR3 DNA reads TGTGCCACTAGGGGTCCGAATGAAAAACTGTTTTTT. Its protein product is CATRGPNEKLFF.

CDR3 DNA sequence: TGTGCCAGCAGCTTAGCCTCCGGGCCGGGGGGAAAACTGTTTTTT. Protein: CASSLASGPGGKLFF. J is TRBJ1-4 and V is TRBV7-8; tentative D call: TRBD1 (5 bases). Per the germline V gene, CDR1 is SGHVS and CDR2 is FQNEAQ. The CDR3 spans 15 residues. Trimming cost V 0 bases and J 10 bases, with 15 bases left between them.

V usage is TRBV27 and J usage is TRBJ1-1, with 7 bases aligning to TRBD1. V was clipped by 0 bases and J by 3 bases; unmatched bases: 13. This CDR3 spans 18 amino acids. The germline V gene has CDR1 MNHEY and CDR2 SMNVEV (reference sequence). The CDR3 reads CASSLSPPTGIFDTEAFF. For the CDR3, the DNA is TGTGCCAGCAGTTTATCTCCTCCGACAGGGATTTTCGACACTGAAGCTTTCTTT.

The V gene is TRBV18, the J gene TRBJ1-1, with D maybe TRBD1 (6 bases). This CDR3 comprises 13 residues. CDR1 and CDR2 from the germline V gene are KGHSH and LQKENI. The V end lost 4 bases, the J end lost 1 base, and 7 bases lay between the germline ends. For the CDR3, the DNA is TGTGCCAGCTCACAGACAGGGAACACTGAAGCTTTCTTT. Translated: CASSQTGNTEAFF.